The source of this T cell receptor (beta chain) is a study of regulatory T cells in long-lasting Graves disease. This clonotype has more than one count but fewer than ten. The time point was: newly diagnosed GD, antithyroid drugs for less than 3 months. From PBMCs, RNA was extracted and then used to make the TCR library. CDR3 size: 13 residues. V lost 8 bases and J lost 2, with 9 bases in between. Per germline, CDR1 MDHEN and CDR2 SYDVKM. CDR3-region Arm-PCR and iRepertoire HTBI primers produced the TCR beta libraries. TCRdb passed the multiplex PCR reads through MiXCR, listing each CDR3 protein once. The data show about 210,000 distinct CDR3 sequences, with roughly 18% seen just once and 10% to 15% held by the top ten. These data were also reused for a study on T cells in Graves' hyperthyroidism and ophthalmopathy.

The receptor was isolated from a woman in her 30s with Graves disease. The V call is TRBV28, the J call TRBJ2-2; D is undetermined. The sequenced sample was peripheral blood mononuclear cells (PBMCs), obtained at new diagnosis, from a patient treated with antithyroid drugs. The CDR3 nucleotides are TGTGCCAGCTTCCACACCAACACCGGGGAGCTGTTTTTT. Translated, it gives CASFHTNTGELFF.